This record concerns one T cell receptor (beta chain) sequence. This clonotype was seen at least ten times. The clone's antigen remains unknown. Base quality data are lacking; no much larger clone is found one base away. The CDR3 spans 15 residues, from the cysteine through the phenylalanine. The retained sequence is limited to the CDR3, 45 bases, with the frame set at the first base. At the junction V is shortened by 6 bases and J by 2 bases; bases outside the gene matches: 6. The CDR1 and CDR2 encoded by the germline V gene (reference sequence) are DFQATT and SNEGSKA. This sample was taken from a study of T cells in Graves' hyperthyroidism and ophthalmopathy (dated by TCRdb to between 2019 and 2020). Concerning the study at large: Peripheral blood samples were taken at initial diagnosis, before any treatment was given. The paper describes TCR Vbeta CDR3 sequencing of fewer than 150 peripheral blood samples, made up of about 41 ophthalmopathy patients, around 78 hyperthyroidism patients and 17 progressor patients. For training and testing, the 110 or so patients in the discovery cohort were randomly divided in a 7:3 ratio. Prospective prediction of ophthalmopathy was tested in an independent validation cohort consisting of about 20 hyperthyroidism patients and approximately 16 patients who later progressed to ophthalmopathy. In addition, the study compared T-cell repertoires in thyroid tissue and in blood from roughly six Graves' hyperthyroidism patients. After blood sampling, hyperthyroidism patients were treated with methimazole at a starting dose of 30 mg daily, and ophthalmopathy patients were treated with high-dose intravenous methylprednisolone. To identify distinguishing TCR V-J signatures, a discovery cohort of about 100 patients was used, comprising some 45 with Graves' ophthalmopathy and some 60 with stable Graves' hyperthyroidism.

What the study reported, not specific to this receptor: In validation, the model predicted progression to ophthalmopathy with approximately 69% sensitivity and around 72% specificity, a median of about 6 months before onset. Blood samples also contained most of the expanded thyroid clonotypes (frequency above 0.001), which suggests that blood repertoires may reflect thyroid immune responses. Ophthalmopathy was separated from stable hyperthyroidism by a 13 V-J signature model, with 85% to 90% sensitivity and about 81% specificity obtained in cross-validation and 80%/75% obtained in testing. Sample size was not statistically predetermined, and investigators were not blinded to group allocation.

The hyperthyroidism patients were between 18 and 65 years old and newly diagnosed, with a disease duration of less than 2 months. Patients with uncontrolled infections, other autoimmune diseases, pregnancy or lactation were excluded. Clinical symptoms, serum thyroxine and TRAb, thyroid ultrasound, and orbital computed tomography formed the basis for the diagnoses. Blood from progressor patients was collected at the time of first diagnosis with hyperthyroidism, before any ophthalmopathy symptoms had appeared. PBMCs were separated from 8 to 10 ml of fresh peripheral blood using Ficoll-Paque density gradient centrifugation. Patients classed as progressors first received a Graves' hyperthyroidism diagnosis and then went on to develop ophthalmopathy during follow-up. Total RNA was extracted with Trizol reagent, and quality was checked on an Agilent 2100 Bioanalyzer. The TCR beta CDR3 regions were amplified from RNA transcripts. For the first round of RT-PCR on the TCR CDR3, the HTBI primer set was used together with the Qiagen OneStep RT-PCR kit. A second multiplex PCR round built the libraries, followed by size selection and purification. Sequencing of the libraries was done on an Illumina HiSeq2000 using paired-end 100 bp reads. The original pipeline was this. SOAPnuke was used to process the raw data, removing reads that contained adapters or uncalled bases, had a mean Phred below 15, or lacked an exact match to the constant primer or identifier. High-quality paired reads were merged with COPE v1.2.5, and unique nucleotide sequences were defined as clonotypes. MiTCR v1.1 was used to align the clonotypes against IMGT TRBV, TRBD and TRBJ reference segments. Analysis was restricted to V-J combinations with a frequency above 0.0001, which covered about 99% of repertoires. A TCS score was defined as the ratio between F50 (clonal expansion) and ExV (chaos), using BLOSUM62-based TCRdist between CDR3 peptides within each V-J. Welch's t-statistics and random forest reduced roughly 530 V-J features to 13, which were used in a naive Bayes classifier (R e1071). Starting from the raw public reads, TCRdb applied fastp trimming at Q25, assembled clones with MiXCR and retained in-frame beta chains. CDR3 protein duplicates are merged, each entry listing the most common genes and DNA. The V and J calls come from TCRdb's annotation, not from the publication. For this sample there are 150,000 to 200,000 distinct CDR3 sequences; less than 10% appear just once. The biggest ten clones account for around 21% of the sample.

The clonotype comes from a woman younger than 35 with Graves' hyperthyroidism that later progressed to Graves' ophthalmopathy. The sequenced sample consisted of blood. The sequence joins TRBV20-1 to TRBJ2-1, with 11 bases in between that match TRBD2. The nucleotide sequence reads as follows: TGCAGTGCGGAGGGACTAGCGGACACCTACAATGAGCAGTTCTTC. This translates into CSAEGLADTYNEQFF.